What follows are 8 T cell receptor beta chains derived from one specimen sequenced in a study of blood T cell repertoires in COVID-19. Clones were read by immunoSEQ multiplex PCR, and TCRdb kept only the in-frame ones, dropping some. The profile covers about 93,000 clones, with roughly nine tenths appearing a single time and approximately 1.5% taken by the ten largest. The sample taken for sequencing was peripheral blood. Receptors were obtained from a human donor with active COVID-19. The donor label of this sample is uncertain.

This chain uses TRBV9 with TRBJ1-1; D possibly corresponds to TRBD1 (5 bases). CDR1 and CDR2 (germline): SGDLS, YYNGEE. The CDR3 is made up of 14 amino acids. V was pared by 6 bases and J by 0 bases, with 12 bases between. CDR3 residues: CASNLGGLNTEAFF. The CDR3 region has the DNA TGTGCCAGCAACCTCGGGGGATTGAACACTGAAGCTTTCTTT.

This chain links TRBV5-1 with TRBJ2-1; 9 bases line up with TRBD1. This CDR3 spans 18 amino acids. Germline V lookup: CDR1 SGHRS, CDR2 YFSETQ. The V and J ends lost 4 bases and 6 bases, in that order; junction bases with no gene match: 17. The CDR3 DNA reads TGCGCCAGCAGCCTCAGAACCAGTCGGGACAGGGTTTTCAATGAGCAGTTCTTC. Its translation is CASSLRTSRDRVFNEQFF.

The CDR3 region has the DNA TGTGCCAGCAGCCCCGAGGGGGAACAGCAAGAGACCCAGTACTTC. This gives the protein CASSPEGEQQETQYF. The chain combines TRBV7-8 with TRBJ2-5; D is perhaps TRBD1 (6 bases). CDR1 and CDR2 (germline): SGHVS, FQNEAQ. The CDR3 runs 15 residues. V lost 5 bases and J 2 bases, leaving 15 bases between the germline ends. Full variable domain (missing parts from reference TRBV7-8 and TRBJ2-5): GAGVSQSPRYKVAKRGQDVALRCDPISGHVSLFWYQQALGQGPEFLTYFQNEAQLDKSGLPSDRFFAERPEGSVSTLKIQRTQQEDSAVYLCASSPEGEQQETQYFGPGTRLLVL.

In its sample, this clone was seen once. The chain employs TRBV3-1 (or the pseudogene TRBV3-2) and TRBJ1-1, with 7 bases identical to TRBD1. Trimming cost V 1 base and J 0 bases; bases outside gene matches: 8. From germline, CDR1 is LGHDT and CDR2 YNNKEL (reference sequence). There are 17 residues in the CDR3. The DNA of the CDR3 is TGTGCCAGCAGCCAAGTGCCGGGACAGACAATGAACACTGAAGCTTTCTTT. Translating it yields CASSQVPGQTMNTEAFF.

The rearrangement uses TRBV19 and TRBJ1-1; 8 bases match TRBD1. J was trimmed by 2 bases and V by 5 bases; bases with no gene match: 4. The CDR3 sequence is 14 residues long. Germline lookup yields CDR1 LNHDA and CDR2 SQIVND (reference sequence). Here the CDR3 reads CASSWTGQNTEAFF. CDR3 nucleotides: TGTGCCAGTAGTTGGACAGGGCAAAACACTGAAGCTTTCTTT. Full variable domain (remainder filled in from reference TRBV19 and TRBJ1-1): DGGITQSPKYLFRKEGQNVTLSCEQNLNHDAMYWYRQDPGQGLRLIYYSQIVNDFQKGDIAEGYSVSREKKESFPLTVTSAQKNPTAFYLCASSWTGQNTEAFFGQGTRLTVV.

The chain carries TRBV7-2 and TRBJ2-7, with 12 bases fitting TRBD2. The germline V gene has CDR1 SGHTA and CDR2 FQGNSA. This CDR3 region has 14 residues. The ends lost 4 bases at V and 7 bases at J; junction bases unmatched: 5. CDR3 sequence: CASSSLAGGGEQYF. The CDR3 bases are TGTGCCAGCAGCTCACTAGCGGGGGGTGGAGAGCAGTACTTC.

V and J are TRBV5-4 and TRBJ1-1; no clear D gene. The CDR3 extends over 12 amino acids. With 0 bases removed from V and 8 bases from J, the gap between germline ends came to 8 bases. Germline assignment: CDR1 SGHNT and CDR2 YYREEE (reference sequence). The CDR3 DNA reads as TGTGCCAGCAGCTTGGACTTTATCGAAGCTTTCTTT. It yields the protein CASSLDFIEAFF.

DNA for the CDR3: TGTGCCAGCAGCTTGGGACTAGCTACAGATACGCAGTATTTT. This codes for CASSLGLATDTQYF. The chain employs TRBV7-8 and TRBJ2-3; 9 bases match TRBD2. J was trimmed by 3 bases and V by 3 bases; bases with no gene match: 1. The length of the CDR3 is 14 residues. CDR1 is SGHVS, CDR2 FQNEAQ, per germline.